The clone carrying this TCR beta chain was observed a few times. This sample is part of a study of response to subunit inactivated influenza vaccine. MiXCR, applied by TCRdb to the RT-PCR reads, yields one record per CDR3 protein. Among 650,000 to 700,000 distinct CDR3 sequences listed, approximately 14% were seen once. This TCR came from a man aged 50-59 years who received an inactivated influenza vaccine. Material: PBMCs from blood, obtained roughly 13 days after vaccination.

The DNA of the CDR3 is TGCAGTGCGGAGAGGTACCTCTGGGCGAACATTCAGTACTTC. This sequence encodes CSAERYLWANIQYF. The chain joins TRBV20-1 to TRBJ2-4; D is unclear. Per the germline V gene, CDR1 is DFQATT and CDR2 is SNEGSKA (reference sequence). Trimming took off 6 bases at V and 7 bases at J, with 19 bases between the two ends. CDR3 length equals 14 residues.